The source of this TCR beta chain is a study of cytomegalovirus exposure and HLA in healthy donors. The CDR3 is 15 residues long. CDR1 MNHEY and CDR2 SVGAGI come from the germline V gene. The V gene end was trimmed by 5 bases and the J gene end by 9 bases; junction bases not matched to a gene: 9. This clone was detected ten times or more. PCR used 60 Vbeta primers and 13 Jbeta primers. Under the authors' procedure: A follow-up analysis tallied around 80 million unique TCR beta chains, approximately 10 million shared. The method was immunoSEQ multiplex PCR; TCRdb's version includes in-frame clones alone and lacks a portion of them. D and trimming were read from the DNA, whereas the V and J calls and clone size are those reported in that table. The sample holds approximately 200,000 clones, 83% seen once.

This chain connects TRBV6-5 to TRBJ1-6; 8 nucleotides match TRBD1. The source is a girl aged 10 to 17 in good health and CMV-seronegative. Sequencing used PBMCs. CDR3 in DNA: TGTGCCAGCAGTCGCGCGGACAGGGCAGGTTCACCCCTCCACTTT. Protein: CASSRADRAGSPLHF.